This record covers a single TCR beta chain. These data are taken from a study of blood T cell repertoires in COVID-19. Per the original methods: From reference gene primer amplification, estimates of nucleated cell counts were derived. Some clones are missing from TCRdb's copy, which holds only in-frame ones; the method was immunoSEQ multiplex PCR. D and trimming were read from the DNA, whereas the V and J calls and clone size are those reported in that table. The data show fewer than 300,000 clones, about nine tenths seen once. Germline V gene sequence: CDR1 SNHLY, CDR2 FYNNEI. The CDR3 has 12 amino acids. The J segment lost 6 bases and the V segment lost 6 bases, leaving 3 bases of the junction unmatched.

What was sequenced was peripheral blood. The chain employs TRBV2 and TRBJ1-2; 8 nucleotides line up with TRBD1. The clonotype was recovered from a woman aged 25-40 years with COVID-19, enrolled during active disease. In DNA, the CDR3 is TGTGCCAGCAGCCAGGGGGCAGATGGCTACACCTTC. It specifies CASSQGADGYTF.